This T cell receptor (beta chain) was sequenced for a study of T cell responses to AZD1222 COVID-19 vaccine. Profiled with immunoSEQ multiplex PCR; TCRdb holds only in-frame clones, not every one. The data show 200,000 or so clones, approximately 94% seen once. The specimen was peripheral blood, collected on day 0 of MenACWY control vaccination. This receptor was identified in an adult in good health.

CDR3 DNA: TGCGCCAGCAGCCAAGATCGGGACTCTGGAAACACCATATATTTT. Translated: CASSQDRDSGNTIYF. The chain links TRBV4-3 to TRBJ1-3; D is uncertain. Trimming shortened V by 0 bases and J by 0 bases, and 6 bases separated the two germline ends. CDR1 and CDR2 from the germline V gene are LGHNA and YSLEER. The CDR3 has 15 residues.